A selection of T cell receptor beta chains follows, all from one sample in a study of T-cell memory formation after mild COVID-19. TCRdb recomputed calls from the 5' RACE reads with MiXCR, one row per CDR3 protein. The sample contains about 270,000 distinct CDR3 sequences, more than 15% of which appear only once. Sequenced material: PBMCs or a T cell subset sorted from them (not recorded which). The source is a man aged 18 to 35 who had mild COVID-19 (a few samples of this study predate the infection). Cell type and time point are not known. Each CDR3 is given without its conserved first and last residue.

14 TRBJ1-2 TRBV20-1 SARSRDTTSNYGYT
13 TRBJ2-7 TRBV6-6 ASGGLGRRLNEQY
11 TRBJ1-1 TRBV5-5 ASSFLWNTEAF
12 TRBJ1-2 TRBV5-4 ASMGGQENYGYT
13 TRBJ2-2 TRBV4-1 ASSISTGLPGELF
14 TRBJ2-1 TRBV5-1 ASSLVAGSSYNEQF
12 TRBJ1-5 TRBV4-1 ASSQTGADQPQH
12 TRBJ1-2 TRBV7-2 ASSPTTGTYGYT
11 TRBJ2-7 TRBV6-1 ASRGTGSYEQY
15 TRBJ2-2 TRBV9 ASSVFSAVTNTGELF
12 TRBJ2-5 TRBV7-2 ASSLGAGRETQY
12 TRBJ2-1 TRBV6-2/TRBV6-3 ASSYLDYNNEQF
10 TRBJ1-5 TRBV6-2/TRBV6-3 ASRGTDQPQH
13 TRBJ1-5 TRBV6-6 ASSYSGGNNQPQH